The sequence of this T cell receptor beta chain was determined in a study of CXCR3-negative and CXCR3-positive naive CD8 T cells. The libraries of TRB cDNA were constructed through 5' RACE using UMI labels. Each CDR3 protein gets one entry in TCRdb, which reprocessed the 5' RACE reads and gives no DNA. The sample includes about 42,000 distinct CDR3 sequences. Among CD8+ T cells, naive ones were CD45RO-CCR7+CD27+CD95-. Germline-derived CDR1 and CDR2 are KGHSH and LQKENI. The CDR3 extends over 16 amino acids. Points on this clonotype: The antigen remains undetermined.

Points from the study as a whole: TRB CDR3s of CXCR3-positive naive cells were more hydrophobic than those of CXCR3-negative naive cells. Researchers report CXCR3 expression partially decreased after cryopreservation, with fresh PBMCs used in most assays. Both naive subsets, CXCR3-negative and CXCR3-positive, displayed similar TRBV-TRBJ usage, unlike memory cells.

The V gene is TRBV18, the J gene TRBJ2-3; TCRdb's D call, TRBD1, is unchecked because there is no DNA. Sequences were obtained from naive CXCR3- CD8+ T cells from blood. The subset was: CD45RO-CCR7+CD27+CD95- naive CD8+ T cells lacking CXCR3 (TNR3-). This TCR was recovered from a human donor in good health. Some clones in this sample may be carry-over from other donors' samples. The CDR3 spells CASSPPRQGITDTQYF.